This T cell receptor (beta chain) originates from a study of a mutant IDH1 vaccine in newly diagnosed glioma. The wider study: The treated population exhibited a male proportion of about 62%, a female proportion of around 38%, and a mean age of roughly 39 years. Beforehand, treatment had been radiotherapy, temozolomide, or both; the majority received both.

The count of this clone is one. The antigen is not known. Germline V gene data show CDR1 as KGHSH and CDR2 as LQKENI. Unmatched junction bases numbered 11, after V lost 4 bases and J lost 6 bases. This CDR3 has 15 amino acids. Generated by immunoSEQ multiplex PCR, the TCRdb table keeps only in-frame clones and is missing some. This table holds roughly 60,000 clones, roughly 84% found once. The time point was: week 23, last vaccination. Every vaccination contained 300 ug of the mutant IDH1 20-mer peptide and was paired with topical imiquimod. This chain joins TRBV18 and TRBJ1-2; 7 bases fit TRBD1. This receptor was identified in a man between 25 and 39 years old with glioma. The sequencing here drew on PBMCs, taken from a glioma patient whose treatment included an IDH1 peptide vaccine. DNA of the CDR3: TGTGCCAGCTCACTCGAGACAGGGAGTCGCGATGGCTACACCTTC. This encodes CASSLETGSRDGYTF.